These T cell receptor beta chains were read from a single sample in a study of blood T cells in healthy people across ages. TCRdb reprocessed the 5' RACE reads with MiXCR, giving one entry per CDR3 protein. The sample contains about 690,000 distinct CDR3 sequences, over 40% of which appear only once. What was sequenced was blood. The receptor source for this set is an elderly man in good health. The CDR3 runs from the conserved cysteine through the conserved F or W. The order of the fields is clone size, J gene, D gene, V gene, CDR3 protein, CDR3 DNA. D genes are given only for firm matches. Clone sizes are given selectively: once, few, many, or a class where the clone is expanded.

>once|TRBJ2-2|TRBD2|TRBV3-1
CASSPTPGLAPTGELFF
TGTGCCAGCAGCCCTACACCTGGACTAGCGCCAACCGGGGAGCTGTTTTTT
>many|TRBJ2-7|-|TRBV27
CASSLSVSSYNEQYF
TGTGCCAGCAGTTTATCGGTCAGCTCCTACAATGAGCAGTACTTC
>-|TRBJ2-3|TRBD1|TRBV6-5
CASSYRQGLPTDTQYF
TGTGCCAGCAGTTACCGACAGGGCCTGCCCACAGATACGCAGTATTTT
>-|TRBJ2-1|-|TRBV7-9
CASSEARPGYNEQFF
TGTGCCAGCAGCGAGGCGAGGCCTGGGTACAATGAGCAGTTCTTC
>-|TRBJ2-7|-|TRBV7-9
CASSLGGFRGEQYF
TGTGCCAGCAGCTTAGGGGGATTCCGCGGCGAGCAGTACTTC
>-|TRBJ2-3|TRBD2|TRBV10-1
CASSPLAGSGTDTQYF
TGCGCCAGCAGTCCACTAGCGGGTTCTGGCACAGATACGCAGTATTTT
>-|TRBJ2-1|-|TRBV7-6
CASRLVSEGRTYNNEQFF
TGTGCCAGCAGATTAGTCTCCGAGGGCAGAACTTATAACAATGAGCAGTTCTTC
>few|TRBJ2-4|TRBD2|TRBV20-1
CSARRITGTSGNLAKNIQYF
TGCAGTGCTAGACGCATAACCGGGACTAGCGGGAATCTAGCCAAAAACATTCAGTACTTC
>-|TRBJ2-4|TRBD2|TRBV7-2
CASRGTSGGKNIQYF
TGTGCCAGCAGAGGGACTAGCGGGGGGAAAAACATTCAGTACTTC
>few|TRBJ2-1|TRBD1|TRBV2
CASSEVAGGNEQFF
TGTGCCAGCAGTGAAGTAGCAGGGGGCAATGAGCAGTTCTTC
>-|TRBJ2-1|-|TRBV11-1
CASGPRTSYNEQFF
TGTGCCAGCGGACCCAGAACATCCTACAATGAGCAGTTCTTC
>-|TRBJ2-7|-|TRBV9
CASSKGGRIGSYEQYF
TGTGCCAGCAGCAAAGGAGGAAGGATTGGGTCCTACGAGCAGTACTTC
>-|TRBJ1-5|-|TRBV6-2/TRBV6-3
CASSYDSRGPYSNQPQHF
TGTGCCAGCAGCTACGACAGCAGAGGCCCCTATAGCAATCAGCCCCAGCATTTT
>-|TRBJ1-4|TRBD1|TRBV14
CASSQRTGGAEKLFF
TGTGCCAGCAGCCAGCGGACAGGGGGCGCGGAAAAACTGTTTTTT
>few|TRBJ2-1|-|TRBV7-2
CASSLREGRGSYNEQFF
TGTGCCAGCAGCTTAAGAGAGGGGCGGGGCTCCTACAATGAGCAGTTCTTC
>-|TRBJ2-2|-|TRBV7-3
CASSPPFGELFF
TGTGCCAGCAGCCCCCCTTTCGGGGAGCTGTTTTTT
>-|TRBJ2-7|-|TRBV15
CATSRGQKGSYNEQYF
TGTGCCACCAGCAGAGGACAGAAAGGGTCCTACAATGAGCAGTACTTC
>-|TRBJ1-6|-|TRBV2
CASKVTEFNSPLHF
TGTGCCAGCAAGGTGACAGAGTTTAATTCACCCCTCCACTTT
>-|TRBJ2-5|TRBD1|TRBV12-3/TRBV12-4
CASSLRATGKDVQYF
TGTGCCAGCAGTTTACGTGCGACAGGGAAGGACGTTCAGTACTTC
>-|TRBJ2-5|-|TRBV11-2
CASSLVRRGIRTQYF
TGTGCCAGCAGCTTAGTTCGGAGGGGGATTCGGACCCAGTACTTC
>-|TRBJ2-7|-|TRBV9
CASSEPGERNEQYF
TGTGCCAGCAGCGAGCCAGGGGAGAGGAACGAGCAGTACTTC
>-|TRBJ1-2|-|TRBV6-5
CASSYSGGSPRGYTF
TGTGCCAGCAGTTACTCGGGGGGGTCTCCTCGGGGCTACACCTTC
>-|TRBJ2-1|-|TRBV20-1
CSARATTAPSDDGQFF
TGTAGTGCTAGAGCGACGACAGCCCCATCGGACGATGGGCAGTTCTTC
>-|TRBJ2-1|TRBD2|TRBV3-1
CASSLRTSGFIGLDEQFF
TGTGCCAGCAGCCTGCGGACTAGTGGTTTCATAGGGTTGGATGAGCAGTTCTTC
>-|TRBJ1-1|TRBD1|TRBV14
CASSQVLQGEAFF
TGTGCCAGCAGCCAAGTATTGCAGGGGGAGGCTTTCTTT
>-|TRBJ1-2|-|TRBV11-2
CASSLNYRDNYGYTF
TGTGCCAGCAGCTTAAACTACAGGGACAACTATGGCTACACCTTC
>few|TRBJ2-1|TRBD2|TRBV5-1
CASSVQLAGDYNEQFF
TGCGCCAGCAGCGTTCAACTAGCGGGAGACTACAATGAGCAGTTCTTC